The following is a TCR beta chain sequence with its context. This entry is derived from a study of control samples from healthy donors and cancer patients. Germline-derived CDR1 and CDR2 are ENHRY and SYGVKD. The CDR3 is 11 residues long. This table comes from immunoSEQ multiplex PCR, and its TCRdb copy is limited to in-frame clones, with some not included. There are about 100,000 clones in the sample; around 90% occur only once, and about 2.5% lies in the top ten. The origin of this receptor is a woman between 18 and 29 years old in good health. Sequenced input: blood. This chain uses TRBV10-3 with TRBJ2-5; D ambiguous. DNA for the CDR3: TGTGCATCCGTGGCAGTGGAGACCCAGTACTTC. Translating it yields CASVAVETQYF.